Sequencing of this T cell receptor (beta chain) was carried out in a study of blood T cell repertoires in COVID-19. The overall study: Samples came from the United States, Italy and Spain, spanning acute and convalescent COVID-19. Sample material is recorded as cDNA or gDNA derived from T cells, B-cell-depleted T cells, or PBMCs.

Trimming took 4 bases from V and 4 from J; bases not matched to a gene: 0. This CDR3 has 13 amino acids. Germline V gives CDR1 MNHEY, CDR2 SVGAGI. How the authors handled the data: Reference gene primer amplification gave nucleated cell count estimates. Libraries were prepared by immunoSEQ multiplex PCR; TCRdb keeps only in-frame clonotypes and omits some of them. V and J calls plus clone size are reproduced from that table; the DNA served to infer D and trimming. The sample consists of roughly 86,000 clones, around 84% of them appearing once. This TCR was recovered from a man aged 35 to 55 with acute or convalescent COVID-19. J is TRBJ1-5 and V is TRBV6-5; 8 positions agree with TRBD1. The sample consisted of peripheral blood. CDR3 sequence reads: CASSWTGNQPQHF. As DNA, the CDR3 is TGTGCCAGCAGTTGGACAGGGAATCAGCCCCAGCATTTT.